These 31 T cell receptor beta chains originate from one sample sequenced in a study of T-cell memory formation after mild COVID-19. MiXCR was run by TCRdb on the 5' RACE reads, yielding one entry per CDR3 protein. The sample holds a few hundred thousand distinct CDR3 sequences, around a fifth seen once. The sample comprised PBMCs or a T cell subset sorted from them (not recorded which). Receptor source: a man younger than 35 who had mild COVID-19 (a few samples of this study predate the infection). Cell type and time point are not known.

This clonotype was picked up a small number of times. The V gene is TRBV20-1, the J gene TRBJ2-5, with D possibly matching TRBD1 (5 bases). The CDR3 is 14 residues long. Trimming took off 6 bases at V and 3 bases at J, with 17 bases between the two ends. Germline-derived CDR1 and CDR2 are DFQATT and SNEGSKA (reference sequence). The CDR3 coding sequence is TGCAGTGCCACGCAGGGCCTGTCCGAAGAGACCCAGTACTTC. Amino acids: CSATQGLSEETQYF.

This clonotype came up a few times. The chain couples TRBV27 to TRBJ1-5, with TRBD1 identical over 11 bases. This CDR3 has 17 residues. V was clipped by 5 bases and J by 3 bases; unmatched bases: 9. From germline, CDR1 is MNHEY and CDR2 SMNVEV (reference sequence). The CDR3 coding sequence is TGTGCCAGCAGTCCATTATTGGGACAGGGGGACAATCAGCCCCAGCATTTT. Translated, it gives CASSPLLGQGDNQPQHF.

This clonotype has just one count. Germline is not matched at one junction end, which may reflect a read error. This chain connects TRBV7-2 to TRBJ2-1, with D possibly being TRBD2 (6 bases). Looked up from germline, CDR1 is SGHTA and CDR2 is FQGNSA. CDR3 length: 14 residues. CDR3 nucleotide sequence: TGTGCCAGCAGCTTATCCGGGGGTAACAATGAGAAGTTCTTC. This sequence encodes CASSLSGGNNEKFF.

This clonotype showed up just a few times. The CDR3 loop reads CASANWRAGDEQFF. CDR3 DNA sequence: TGCGCCAGCGCAAATTGGCGGGCAGGCGATGAGCAGTTCTTC. The chain recombines TRBV4-1 with TRBJ2-1; D might be TRBD2 (5 bases). CDR3 length: 14 residues. Trimming shortened V by 8 bases and J by 8 bases, and 19 bases separated the two germline ends. CDR1 is MGHRA, CDR2 YSYEKL, per germline.

V gene TRBV7-2 combines with J gene TRBJ1-1, with unresolved D. V lost 5 bases to trimming and J lost 7 bases, with 14 bases between them. The CDR3 spans 13 residues. Germline-derived CDR1 and CDR2 are SGHTA and FQGNSA. This CDR3 is CASSRLKSGEAFF. The CDR3 DNA reads as TGTGCCAGCAGCCGTCTAAAGTCAGGTGAAGCTTTCTTT. The variable domain in full, completed from reference TRBV7-2 and TRBJ1-1, reads GAGVSQSPSNKVTEKGKDVELRCDPISGHTALYWYRQSLGQGLEFLIYFQGNSAPDKSGLPSDRFSAERTGGSVSTLTIQRTQQEDSAVYLCASSRLKSGEAFFGQGTRLTVV.

A few counts support this clonotype. The chain joins TRBV5-6 to TRBJ1-2, with TRBD1 matching over 7 bases. Per the germline V gene, CDR1 is SGHDT and CDR2 is YYEEEE. J lost 5 bases, V lost 4 bases, and 2 bases had no gene match. The CDR3 totals 12 residues. This chain's CDR3 is CASSEGQYGYTF. The CDR3 coding sequence is TGTGCCAGCAGCGAGGGACAGTATGGCTACACCTTC.

In nucleotides, the CDR3 is TGCAGTGCTAGCTCGGACTATGGCTACACCTTC. Its translation: CSASSDYGYTF. The chain recombines TRBV20-1 with TRBJ1-2; D is unclear. The CDR3 length is 11 residues. Germline CDR1 is DFQATT and CDR2 is SNEGSKA (reference sequence). V dropped 3 bases and J dropped 3 bases, with 5 bases sitting between them.

V and J are TRBV7-8 and TRBJ2-7; D call uncertain. Trimming left V 1 base short and J 6 bases short, with 10 bases between. Germline V CDR1 and CDR2: SGHVS, FQNEAQ. The CDR3 is 13 amino acids. The CDR3 sequence is CASSLEVLAEQYV. CDR3 in DNA: TGTGCCAGCAGCTTAGAGGTCCTTGCCGAGCAGTACGTC.

There are a few counts of this clonotype. The rearrangement uses TRBV12-3 or TRBV12-4 and TRBJ2-5, with D perhaps matching TRBD2 (5 bases). V gave up 6 bases and J gave up 1 base, with 9 bases separating them. The CDR3 is 13 amino acids. The CDR3 loop reads CASRAGIQETQYF. The DNA for the CDR3 is TGTGCCAGCAGAGCCGGGATCCAAGAGACCCAGTACTTC.

The chain employs TRBV6-4 and TRBJ2-3; 7 nucleotides match TRBD1. This CDR3 contains 14 residues. The junction had 7 bases not matched to a gene; V was cut back by 6 bases and J by 4 bases. CDR1 is MRHNA, CDR2 SNTAGT, per germline. CDR3 DNA: TGTGCCAGCAGCCCCGCGACAGGGCCAGATACGCAGTATTTT. Protein sequence: CASSPATGPDTQYF.

The chain employs TRBV28 and TRBJ2-3, with unresolved D. The ends were cut back, 9 bases at V and 4 bases at J, with 8 bases in the middle. There are 11 residues in the CDR3. Germline CDR1 reads MDHEN; CDR2 reads SYDVKM. The CDR3 nucleotides are TGTGCCAGTGGGTGGGCAGATACGCAGTATTTT. Its translation: CASGWADTQYF.

V usage is TRBV7-3 and J usage is TRBJ2-3; D is perhaps TRBD1 or TRBD2 (5 bases each). The CDR3 spans 15 residues. Trimming stripped 6 bases from V and 0 bases from J, with 13 bases between. The germline gives CDR1 SGHTA, CDR2 FQGTGA. CDR3 sequence: CASSFWGSSTDTQYF. CDR3 nucleotide sequence: TGTGCCAGCAGTTTTTGGGGGTCTAGCACAGATACGCAGTATTTT.

This clonotype was detected only a few times. This sequence joins TRBV7-2 and TRBJ2-2; 11 bases fit TRBD2. This CDR3 region has 17 residues. Germline V CDR1 and CDR2: SGHTA, FQGNSA. With 1 base clipped from V and 5 bases from J, the junction kept 6 bases outside the gene matches. The CDR3 loop is CASSLVLAGGATGELFF. The CDR3, as DNA: TGTGCCAGCAGCTTAGTCCTAGCGGGGGGCGCGACCGGGGAGCTGTTTTTT.

CDR3 protein: CASSSSAYEQYF. The DNA of the CDR3 is TGTGCCAGCAGCTCTAGCGCCTACGAGCAGTACTTC. This chain connects TRBV7-9 to TRBJ2-7; D may be TRBD2 (6 bases). Trimming took 4 bases from V and 2 from J, leaving 6 bases between them. This CDR3 has 12 amino acids. Germline-derived CDR1 and CDR2 are SEHNR and FQNEAQ (reference sequence). Combining the CDR3 with reference TRBV7-9 and TRBJ2-7 gives the whole variable domain DTGVSQNPRHKITKRGQNVTFRCDPISEHNRLYWYRQTLGQGPEFLTYFQNEAQLEKSRLLSDRFSAERPKGSFSTLEIQRTEQGDSAMYLCASSSSAYEQYFGPGTRLTVT.

This clonotype has only a few counts. The CDR3 DNA sequence: TGTGCCACCAGCCGGGGGAGGCAGCAGTTCTTC. Its protein product is CATSRGRQQFF. The rearrangement links TRBV15 to TRBJ2-1, with D possibly TRBD2 on 6 matching bases. There are 11 residues in the CDR3. Looked up from germline, CDR1 is LNHNV and CDR2 is YYDKDF (reference sequence). Trimming stripped 5 bases from V and 11 bases from J, with 10 bases between. The entire variable domain, with the rest obtained from reference TRBV15 and TRBJ2-1, is as follows: DAMVIQNPRYQVTQFGKPVTLSCSQTLNHNVMYWYQQKSSQAPKLLFHYYDKDFNNEADTPDNFQSRRPNTSFCFLDIRSPGLGDTAMYLCATSRGRQQFFGPGTRLTVL.

This clonotype was counted only a few times. The rearrangement joins TRBV7-2 to TRBJ2-2; weak D call: TRBD2 (6 bases). Deletions cut 0 bases from V and 5 bases from J, with 10 bases between. This CDR3 comprises 15 residues. Germline V lookup: CDR1 SGHTA, CDR2 FQGNSA. CDR3 loop: CASSLARAGTGELFF. CDR3 nucleotides: TGTGCCAGCAGCTTAGCGAGGGCGGGAACCGGGGAGCTGTTTTTT.

The table lists this clonotype with a few counts. The chain recombines TRBV6-5 with TRBJ1-1, with D uncertain. The V gene lost 5 bases and the J gene lost 4 bases, with 11 bases spanning the gap. Germline CDR1 and CDR2: MNHEY and SVGAGI. CDR3 length equals 13 residues. The CDR3 region has the DNA TGTGCCAGCAGTCCTTGGGGATCCACTGAAGCTTTCTTT. This encodes CASSPWGSTEAFF.

This clonotype was detected ten times or more. The gene calls are TRBV27 and TRBJ1-5, with D tentatively TRBD1 (5 bases). The V and J ends lost 9 bases and 7 bases respectively, with 13 bases between them. The CDR3 runs to 12 residues. Per germline, CDR1 MNHEY and CDR2 SMNVEV (reference sequence). The CDR3 sequence is CASQGVGQPQHF. CDR3 DNA sequence: TGTGCCAGTCAGGGAGTAGGGCAGCCCCAGCATTTT.

The chain employs TRBV7-2 and TRBJ1-4; D unclear. The V end lost 5 bases, the J end lost 6 bases, and 19 bases lay between the germline ends. There are 16 residues in the CDR3. Germline assignment: CDR1 SGHTA and CDR2 FQGNSA. The CDR3 region is CASSAGIGGFYEKLFF. DNA of the CDR3: TGTGCCAGCAGCGCAGGAATCGGCGGGTTCTATGAAAAACTGTTTTTT.

This clonotype was seen a few times. The rearrangement links TRBV6-6 to TRBJ1-6; D is undetermined. Trimming pared 2 bases from V and 3 bases from J, leaving 11 bases between. From germline, CDR1 is MNHNY and CDR2 SVGAGI (reference sequence). The CDR3 extends over 16 amino acids. The CDR3 sequence: CASSYEGPLYNSPLHF. CDR3 nucleotides: TGTGCCAGCAGTTACGAAGGTCCCCTCTATAATTCACCCCTCCACTTT.

This CDR3 reads CSAGLWTVDGYTF. DNA for the CDR3: TGCAGTGCTGGACTATGGACAGTGGATGGCTACACCTTC. The chain is built from TRBV20-1 and TRBJ1-2, with D possibly matching TRBD1 (6 bases). Trimming removed 5 bases from V and 6 bases from J, with 16 bases in between. The CDR3 spans 13 residues. Germline loops: CDR1 DFQATT, CDR2 SNEGSKA (reference sequence).

The CDR3 region has the DNA TGTGCCACCAGCAGACGGGGGACAGGGATGGAGACCCAGTACTTC. This codes for CATSRRGTGMETQYF. The chain links TRBV15 to TRBJ2-5; 9 positions agree with TRBD1. Trimming removed 2 bases from V and 5 bases from J; junction bases left unmatched: 6. This CDR3 region has 15 residues. Germline values: CDR1 LNHNV, CDR2 YYDKDF (reference sequence).

Details on this clonotype: No conserved phenylalanine or tryptophan ends this CDR3, so it is likely a read error. The limits of the CDR3 on the DNA are not certain, so only TCRdb's listed CDR3 is given. V usage is TRBV20-1 and J usage is TRBJ1-2. The CDR3 is 15 amino acids long, termini counted. Germline CDR1 reads DFQATT; CDR2 reads SNEGSKA (reference sequence). The chain's CDR3 is CSARAYQGGNYGYTL.

In this sample, this clonotype turned up a few times. The chain joins TRBV4-1 to TRBJ2-7; the match to TRBD1 covers 7 bases. Trimming took 0 bases from V and 4 from J; bases not matched to a gene: 6. Looked up from germline, CDR1 is MGHRA and CDR2 is YSYEKL. CDR3 length: 15 amino acids. The CDR3 sequence is CASSQDLYRGYEQYV. CDR3 bases: TGCGCCAGCAGCCAAGATCTTTACAGGGGTTACGAGCAGTACGTC.

The chain combines TRBV20-1 with TRBJ1-5; 7 bases are a match to TRBD1. This CDR3 has 14 amino acids. Germline assignment: CDR1 DFQATT and CDR2 SNEGSKA (reference sequence). After removal of 4 bases from V and 4 bases from J, the junction contained 7 bases not matched to a gene. The DNA for the CDR3 is TGCAGTGCTACCCGGGACAGTAATAATCAGCCCCAGCATTTT. This sequence encodes CSATRDSNNQPQHF.

The V gene is TRBV3-1, the J gene TRBJ1-4; no clear D gene. Trimming pared 2 bases from V and 5 bases from J, leaving 9 bases between. Germline-derived CDR1 and CDR2 are LGHDT and YNNKEL (reference sequence). This CDR3 spans 14 amino acids. The CDR3 is CASSQSGSNEKLFF. The CDR3 DNA reads as TGTGCCAGCAGCCAATCAGGCTCCAATGAAAAACTGTTTTTT.

This clonotype has only a few counts. The chain combines TRBV29-1 with TRBJ2-3; D possibly corresponds to TRBD1 (6 bases). The CDR3 contains 13 residues. Looked up from germline, CDR1 is SQVTM and CDR2 is ANQGSEA. V shed 3 bases and J shed 5 bases, with 12 bases lying between them. The CDR3 loop reads CSVEPQQGDTQYF. The CDR3 region has the DNA TGCAGCGTTGAGCCGCAACAGGGAGATACGCAGTATTTT.

This clonotype was observed many times. This chain links TRBV5-1 with TRBJ1-2, with D unclear. The germline gives CDR1 SGHRS, CDR2 YFSETQ. Trimming took 1 base from V and 8 from J, leaving 15 bases between them. The CDR3 loop spans 14 amino acids. The CDR3 bases are TGCGCCAGCAGCTTGTATGGAGGGTCGGACGGCTACACCTTC. Its translation is CASSLYGGSDGYTF. Filled out from reference TRBV5-1 and TRBJ1-2, the complete variable domain reads KAGVTQTPRYLIKTRGQQVTLSCSPISGHRSVSWYQQTPGQGLQFLFEYFSETQRNKGNFPGRFSGRQFSNSRSEMNVSTLELGDSALYLCASSLYGGSDGYTFGSGTRLTVV.

This rearrangement joins TRBV7-8 to TRBJ2-3; the match to TRBD1 covers 10 bases. The V segment lost 0 bases and the J segment 5 bases; nucleotides outside the gene matches: 8. From germline, CDR1 is SGHVS and CDR2 FQNEAQ. This CDR3 region has 17 residues. In nucleotides, the CDR3 is TGTGCCAGCAGCTTAGCCCCCTGGGACAGGGGTGGAGATACGCAGTATTTT. Its protein product is CASSLAPWDRGGDTQYF.

This clonotype has just a few counts. CDR3 residues: CASSSHRDEQFF. The CDR3 region has the DNA TGTGCCAGCAGCTCACATCGGGATGAGCAGTTCTTC. The rearrangement uses TRBV7-9 and TRBJ2-1, with D unclear. This CDR3 contains 12 residues. Trimming pared 4 bases from V and 8 bases from J, leaving 9 bases between. The germline CDR1 and CDR2 sequences are SEHNR and FQNEAQ (reference sequence). Using reference TRBV7-9 and TRBJ2-1 for the parts outside the CDR3, the full variable domain is DTGVSQNPRHKITKRGQNVTFRCDPISEHNRLYWYRQTLGQGPEFLTYFQNEAQLEKSRLLSDRFSAERPKGSFSTLEIQRTEQGDSAMYLCASSSHRDEQFFGPGTRLTVL.

J is TRBJ2-5 and V is TRBV4-3; D may be TRBD1 or TRBD2 (5 bases each). Per the germline V gene, CDR1 is LGHNA and CDR2 is YSLEER. V gave up 0 bases and J gave up 5 bases, with 13 bases separating them. The CDR3 loop spans 15 amino acids. CDR3: CASSQDWAEGETQYF. In DNA form, the CDR3 reads TGCGCCAGCAGCCAAGATTGGGCCGAGGGGGAGACCCAGTACTTC.